These 10 T cell receptor beta chains were sequenced from one sample in a study of CD8 T cells in Susac syndrome. RNA in amounts of roughly 0.5 to 1 ug was reverse transcribed with random hexamers. TCRdb itself ran the immunoSEQ multiplex PCR reads through MiXCR, one entry per CDR3 protein. The table records around 110,000 distinct CDR3 sequences, over 90% of them present only once. Sequencing was done on a sample of CD4+ T cells from PBMCs. The receptors were gathered from a human donor with Susac syndrome.

The chain employs TRBV2 and TRBJ2-3, with 13 bases that match TRBD2. CDR1 and CDR2 (germline): SNHLY, FYNNEI. There are 15 residues in the CDR3. Trimming cost V 10 bases and J 2 bases; bases outside gene matches: 6. This chain's CDR3 is CAKTGLAGPTDTQYF. DNA of the CDR3: TGTGCCAAAACGGGACTAGCGGGACCCACAGATACGCAGTATTTT. The variable domain in full, with the rest retrieved from reference TRBV2 and TRBJ2-3, is EPEVTQTPSHQVTQMGQEVILRCVPISNHLYFYWYRQILGQKVEFLVSFYNNEISEKSEIFDDQFSVERPDGSNFTLKIRSTKLEDSAMYFCAKTGLAGPTDTQYFGPGTRLTVL.

CDR3 in DNA: TGTGCCAGCAGCCCCCTGCTAGCGGCTGGACGTAATGAGCAGTTCTTC. This codes for CASSPLLAAGRNEQFF. The chain combines TRBV7-3 with TRBJ2-1; 7 nucleotides align to TRBD2. Trimming took 5 bases from V and 7 from J; bases not matched to a gene: 14. Germline V lookup: CDR1 SGHTA, CDR2 FQGTGA. The CDR3 totals 16 residues.

The gene calls are TRBV28 and TRBJ2-2; 7 bases fit TRBD1. This CDR3 contains 16 residues. Germline CDR1 MDHEN, CDR2 SYDVKM. Trimming removed 7 bases from V and 4 bases from J; junction bases left unmatched: 12. The CDR3 DNA reads as TGTGCCAGCAAACCAACAGGGGATAGGAGCACCGGGGAGCTGTTTTTT. This translates into CASKPTGDRSTGELFF.

This chain links TRBV9 with TRBJ2-1, with no clear D. The V and J ends lost 0 bases and 5 bases respectively, with 21 bases between them. The germline CDR1 and CDR2 sequences are SGDLS and YYNGEE. This CDR3 comprises 18 residues. The CDR3 region is CASSVGPFGSSFDNEQFF. As DNA, the CDR3 is TGTGCCAGCAGCGTAGGTCCCTTCGGTTCATCCTTCGACAATGAGCAGTTCTTC.

This rearrangement joins TRBV6-5 to TRBJ1-2; D perhaps matches TRBD1 (6 bases). Germline CDR1 MNHEY, CDR2 SVGAGI. This CDR3 spans 15 amino acids. V was shortened by 0 bases and J by 1 base, with 9 bases between the two germline ends. CDR3 residues: CASSYSGGLNYGYTF. CDR3 in DNA: TGTGCCAGCAGTTACTCTGGGGGGCTTAACTATGGCTACACCTTC.

The chain has TRBV3-1 and TRBJ2-3; 9 bases line up with TRBD2. Trimming cost V 8 bases and J 4 bases; bases outside gene matches: 7. Germline CDR1 and CDR2: LGHDT and YNNKEL (reference sequence). The CDR3 loop spans 14 amino acids. CDR3 nucleotides: TGTGCCAGCTCGCTAGCGGGGTCCTCAGATACGCAGTATTTT. Translating it yields CASSLAGSSDTQYF.

The J gene is TRBJ2-5, the V gene TRBV25-1; TRBD1 or TRBD2 may be the D gene (5 bases each). This CDR3 has 14 amino acids. Trimming removed 5 bases from V and 2 bases from J, with 12 bases in between. Looked up from germline, CDR1 is MGHDK and CDR2 is SYGVNS. The CDR3 nucleotides are TGTGCCAGCAGTAACTGGGACGTACAAGAGACCCAGTACTTC. Protein sequence: CASSNWDVQETQYF. The full variable domain, in which reference TRBV25-1 and TRBJ2-5 provide the parts outside the CDR3, is EADIYQTPRYLVIGTGKKITLECSQTMGHDKMYWYQQDPGMELHLIHYSYGVNSTEKGDLSSESTVSRIRTEHFPLTLESARPSHTSQYLCASSNWDVQETQYFGPGTRLLVL.

The rearrangement uses TRBV6-1 and TRBJ2-5; 14 bases agree with TRBD2. V shed 6 bases and J 2 bases; nucleotides not matched to a gene: 5. The CDR3 totals 16 residues. The V gene's germline CDR1 is MNHNS and CDR2 SASEGT. The CDR3 is CASRERTSGRQETQYF. CDR3 bases: TGTGCCAGCAGGGAAAGGACTAGCGGGAGGCAAGAGACCCAGTACTTC.

The rearrangement joins TRBV7-2 to TRBJ2-3; tentatively, D is TRBD1 (6 bases). Deletions cut 3 bases from V and 1 base from J, with 8 bases between. The CDR3 sequence is 14 residues long. Germline assignment: CDR1 SGHTA and CDR2 FQGNSA. Written as DNA, the CDR3 is TGTGCCAGCAGCTTTAGACAGGGCACAGATACGCAGTATTTT. It encodes CASSFRQGTDTQYF.

Only one count was recorded for this clonotype. This rearrangement joins TRBV20-1 to TRBJ2-7, with TRBD2 matching over 12 bases. This CDR3 comprises 19 residues. Germline loops: CDR1 DFQATT, CDR2 SNEGSKA (reference sequence). Trimming cost V 1 base and J 2 bases; bases outside gene matches: 15. The CDR3 spells CSARGPGASGRAMAYEQYF. As DNA, the CDR3 is TGCAGTGCTAGAGGTCCGGGGGCTAGCGGGAGGGCCATGGCCTACGAGCAGTACTTC.